A selection of T cell receptor beta chains follows, all from one sample in a study of T cells in Graves' hyperthyroidism and ophthalmopathy. TCRdb processed the multiplex PCR reads anew with MiXCR; each CDR3 protein has one entry. The sample consists of 110,000 to 150,000 distinct CDR3 sequences, roughly a fifth of them appearing once. The sample consisted of blood. The receptors derive from a woman aged 45-59 years with Graves' hyperthyroidism that later progressed to Graves' ophthalmopathy. Both conserved end residues are part of each CDR3. D genes are given only for firm matches. Some rows mark clone size as missing; the rest say once, few, many or name a class of expanded clone.

clone size,V gene,D gene,J gene,CDR3 protein,CDR3 DNA
-,TRBV15,-,TRBJ2-4,CATSVGHLRENIQYF,TGTGCCACCAGCGTAGGACACCTAAGGGAAAACATTCAGTACTTC
many,TRBV18,-,TRBJ2-5,CASSRTALRGAETQYF,TGTGCCAGCTCCCGAACCGCGTTGAGGGGCGCAGAGACCCAGTACTTC
few,TRBV6-5,TRBD2,TRBJ2-1,CASSYGSGGVNEQFF,TGTGCCAGCAGTTACGGAAGCGGGGGCGTTAATGAGCAGTTCTTC
many,TRBV27,-,TRBJ1-3,CASSLSTYRGNTIYF,TGTGCCAGCAGTTTATCAACATATCGCGGAAACACCATATATTTT
few,TRBV28,TRBD1,TRBJ1-2,CASSLTGESGYTF,TGTGCCAGCAGTTTGACAGGGGAATCTGGCTACACCTTC
-,TRBV19,TRBD2,TRBJ2-3,CASSIGTSGRNTDTQYF,TGTGCCAGTAGTATCGGGACTAGCGGGAGGAACACAGATACGCAGTATTTT
-,TRBV7-9,-,TRBJ1-1,CASSFSPETEAFF,TGTGCCAGCAGCTTCTCACCGGAAACTGAAGCTTTCTTT
many,TRBV29-1,TRBD2,TRBJ2-7,CSVGLSGRTYEQYF,TGCAGCGTTGGTCTTAGCGGGAGGACGTACGAGCAGTACTTC
-,TRBV2,-,TRBJ2-5,CASSDGDIQETQYF,TGTGCCAGCAGTGACGGGGACATCCAAGAGACCCAGTACTTC
many,TRBV5-5,-,TRBJ2-7,CASSLLISYEQYF,TGTGCCAGCAGCTTACTGATATCCTACGAGCAGTACTTC
many,TRBV6-1,-,TRBJ2-5,CASSFTGEGTQYF,TGTGCCAGCAGCTTCACTGGGGAAGGGACCCAGTACTTC
many,TRBV7-9,-,TRBJ2-2,CASRPQGLPGELFF,TGTGCCAGCAGACCACAGGGTTTGCCCGGGGAGCTGTTTTTT
many,TRBV15,-,TRBJ1-5,CATSPSRASEQPQHF,TGTGCCACCAGCCCCAGCCGGGCGTCCGAGCAGCCCCAGCATTTT
few,TRBV6-1,-,TRBJ2-1,CASSPRGNSYNEQFF,TGTGCCAGCAGCCCACGCGGGAACTCCTACAATGAGCAGTTCTTC
-,TRBV6-1,-,TRBJ2-1,CASSAWDSLLEQFF,TGTGCCAGCAGTGCCTGGGACTCCCTCCTGGAGCAGTTCTTC
-,TRBV19,-,TRBJ2-7,CASSITHGNPYEQYF,TGTGCCAGTAGTATAACACACGGAAACCCCTACGAGCAGTACTTC
-,TRBV12-3/TRBV12-4,-,TRBJ1-3,CASSLNSGNTIYF,TGTGCCAGCAGTTTAAACTCTGGAAACACCATATATTTT
-,TRBV20-1,-,TRBJ1-2,CSASTTLDRYGYTF,TGCAGTGCTAGCACCACCCTAGACCGCTATGGCTACACCTTC
many,TRBV28,TRBD1,TRBJ1-1,CASSLTTGARGAFF,TGTGCCAGCAGTCTAACGACAGGGGCCCGTGGAGCTTTCTTT
-,TRBV2,TRBD2,TRBJ2-3,CASRAGGLAGGTDTQYF,TGTGCCAGCAGGGCCGGGGGACTAGCGGGAGGCACAGATACGCAGTATTTT
many,TRBV28,-,TRBJ1-5,CASLKGGGAPNQPQHF,TGTGCCAGCTTGAAGGGTGGGGGGGCGCCGAATCAGCCCCAGCATTTT
few,TRBV24-1,TRBD2,TRBJ2-5,CATSDGGRAQETQYF,TGTGCCACCAGTGATGGCGGGAGGGCTCAAGAGACCCAGTACTTC
many,TRBV20-1,-,TRBJ2-2,CSARSYGNTGELFF,TGCAGTGCTAGGTCCTACGGTAACACCGGGGAGCTGTTTTTT
-,TRBV29-1,-,TRBJ2-7,CSTLSAYEQYF,TGCAGCACCCTATCCGCCTACGAGCAGTACTTC
many,TRBV6-1,-,TRBJ2-7,CASRTGTTHYEQYF,TGTGCCAGCAGGACCGGGACCACCCACTACGAGCAGTACTTC
many,TRBV6-1,TRBD1,TRBJ2-3,CASSGRQGQDTQYF,TGTGCCAGCAGTGGGAGACAGGGGCAGGATACGCAGTATTTT
-,TRBV9,TRBD1,TRBJ2-2,CAGPGSLVTGSHTGELFF,TGTGCCGGACCCGGCTCACTTGTGACAGGGTCCCACACCGGGGAGCTGTTTTTT
many,TRBV20-1,TRBD1,TRBJ1-1,CSTTPRGWDTEAFF,TGCAGTACTACCCCCAGGGGGTGGGACACTGAAGCTTTCTTT
-,TRBV20-1,-,TRBJ1-2,CSASGSQGTGGYTF,TGCAGTGCTAGTGGATCGCAGGGGACGGGGGGCTACACCTTC
-,TRBV6-4,-,TRBJ2-1,CASSEGGGLYNEQFF,TGTGCCAGCAGTGAAGGGGGGGGCCTTTACAATGAGCAGTTCTTC
-,TRBV3-1,TRBD1,TRBJ1-4,CASSRPGQGATNEKLFF,TGTGCCAGCAGCCGTCCGGGACAGGGGGCAACTAATGAAAAACTGTTTTTT
many,TRBV20-1,TRBD1,TRBJ2-1,CSVRPGTGSRGNEQFF,TGCAGTGTCCGTCCCGGGACAGGGTCTCGGGGCAATGAGCAGTTCTTC
many,TRBV5-1,TRBD1,TRBJ2-1,CASSQNRGEYNEQFF,TGCGCCAGCAGCCAAAACAGGGGCGAATACAATGAGCAGTTCTTC
many,TRBV3-1,-,TRBJ1-2,CASSSVYGYTF,TGTGCCAGCAGCTCCGTCTATGGCTACACCTTC
-,TRBV3-1,TRBD2,TRBJ2-1,CASSASGRNHNEQFF,TGTGCCAGCAGCGCTAGCGGGCGGAACCACAATGAGCAGTTCTTC
-,TRBV4-1,-,TRBJ2-1,CASSQDAGTNEQFF,TGCGCCAGCAGCCAAGATGCGGGAACCAATGAGCAGTTCTTC
few,TRBV10-3,-,TRBJ1-2,CAIKGDLQYGYTF,TGTGCCATCAAGGGGGACTTGCAGTATGGCTACACCTTC
many,TRBV20-1,TRBD2,TRBJ2-3,CSAAGLAGGVADTQYF,TGCAGTGCGGCAGGACTAGCGGGAGGAGTAGCAGATACGCAGTATTTT
few,TRBV9,-,TRBJ1-1,CASSVDPIQGVNTEAFF,TGTGCCAGCAGCGTAGACCCGATACAGGGAGTGAACACTGAAGCTTTCTTT
-,TRBV4-2,-,TRBJ1-1,CASSQGEGMNTEAFF,TGTGCCAGCAGCCAAGGCGAGGGCATGAACACTGAAGCTTTCTTT
-,TRBV6-6,-,TRBJ1-2,CASSYSNRDGYTF,TGTGCCAGCAGTTACTCGAACAGGGATGGCTACACCTTC
many,TRBV11-2,TRBD1,TRBJ1-4,CASSLVARDRNEKLFF,TGTGCCAGCAGCTTAGTAGCCAGGGACAGGAACGAAAAACTGTTTTTT
-,TRBV12-3/TRBV12-4,-,TRBJ1-5,CASSLNPPRPQHF,TGTGCCAGCAGTTTAAACCCCCCACGGCCCCAGCATTTT
many,TRBV2,-,TRBJ1-4,CASSRRTASGEKLFF,TGTGCCAGCAGCAGGCGGACAGCTAGCGGGGAAAAACTGTTTTTT
-,TRBV5-1,TRBD1,TRBJ2-7,CASSSGTGSRFKGYEQYF,TGCGCCAGCAGCTCCGGGACAGGGTCCCGTTTTAAAGGCTACGAGCAGTACTTC
-,TRBV12-3/TRBV12-4,-,TRBJ1-5,CASSKLLVQPQHF,TGTGCCAGCAGCAAATTACTGGTTCAGCCCCAGCATTTT
-,TRBV27,TRBD1,TRBJ1-1,CASSLIGQGGNTEAFF,TGTGCCAGCAGTTTAATCGGACAGGGGGGGAACACTGAAGCTTTCTTT
-,TRBV11-3,-,TRBJ1-1,CASSGIAGRGEAFF,TGTGCCAGCAGCGGAATTGCAGGGCGCGGTGAAGCTTTCTTT
many,TRBV6-1,-,TRBJ1-1,CASSEVRVSDTEAFF,TGTGCCAGCAGTGAAGTGAGGGTTTCGGACACTGAAGCTTTCTTT
many,TRBV3-1,-,TRBJ2-1,CASLGESVNEQFF,TGTGCCAGTTTGGGGGAGTCTGTCAATGAGCAGTTCTTC
many,TRBV2,-,TRBJ1-3,CASSVGGNSGNTIYF,TGTGCCAGCAGTGTTGGCGGGAACTCTGGAAACACCATATATTTT
-,TRBV7-2,TRBD1,TRBJ2-6,CASSPDRVANVLTF,TGTGCCAGCAGCCCGGACAGGGTGGCCAACGTCCTGACTTTC
many,TRBV18,TRBD1,TRBJ2-7,CASSPWDRGMGEQYF,TGTGCCAGCTCACCGTGGGACAGGGGTATGGGGGAGCAGTACTTC